This T cell receptor beta chain was sequenced for a study of identical twins. MiXCR, run by TCRdb on the 5' RACE reads, gives a single entry per CDR3 protein. The sample has about 550,000 distinct CDR3 sequences; around 24% are singletons. The germline V gene has CDR1 SGHTA and CDR2 FQGNSA. The CDR3 runs 15 residues. Trimming shortened V by 1 base and J by 7 bases, and 11 bases separated the two germline ends. In addition, the sample was reused for a study of yellow fever vaccine responses in identical twins.

The sample consisted of CD4+ T cells sorted from blood. The chain recombines TRBV7-2 with TRBJ1-6, with D possibly matching TRBD1 (6 bases). The TCR originated in a woman in her late teens or twenties in good health. The CDR3 region has the DNA TGTGCCAGCAGCTTAGTGCAGGGGTCCAATTCACCCCTCCACTTT. It encodes CASSLVQGSNSPLHF.